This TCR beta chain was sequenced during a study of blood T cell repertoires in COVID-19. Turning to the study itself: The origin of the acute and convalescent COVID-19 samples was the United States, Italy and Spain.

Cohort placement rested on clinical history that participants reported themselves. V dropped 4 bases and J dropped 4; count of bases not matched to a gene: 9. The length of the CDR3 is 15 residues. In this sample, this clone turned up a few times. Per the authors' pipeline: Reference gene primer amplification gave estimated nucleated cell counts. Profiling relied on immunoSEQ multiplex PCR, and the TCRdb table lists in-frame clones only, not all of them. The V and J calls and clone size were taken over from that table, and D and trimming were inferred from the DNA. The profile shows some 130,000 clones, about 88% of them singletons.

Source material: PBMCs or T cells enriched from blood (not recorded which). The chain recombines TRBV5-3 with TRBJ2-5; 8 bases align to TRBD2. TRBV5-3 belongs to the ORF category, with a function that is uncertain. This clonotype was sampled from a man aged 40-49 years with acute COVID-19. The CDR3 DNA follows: TGTGCCAGAAGCGTCGGGAGGGCCCCCTTAGAGACCCAGTACTTC. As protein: CARSVGRAPLETQYF.